These 12 T cell receptor beta chains came from one sample sequenced in a study of naive and memory T cell subsets. The beta constant-region primer was an equimolar mix of two oligonucleotides covering TRBC1 and TRBC2. TCRdb reanalysed the UMI-ligation and nested PCR reads using MiXCR and keeps one entry per CDR3 protein. The sample has 70,000 to 95,000 distinct CDR3 sequences, approximately 6.5% seen once. Sequencing was performed on central memory CD4+ T cells from blood. Source of these receptors: a human donor in good health.

A few counts support this clonotype. The chain has TRBV23-1 and TRBJ2-5; perhaps TRBD2 as D (5 bases). TRBV23-1 has ORF status, its function being uncertain. Trimming cost V 2 bases and J 4 bases, with 17 bases left between them. The CDR3 runs 16 residues. DNA for the CDR3: TGCGCCAGCAGTCAACGCAAGAGCCACCGGGGAGAGACCCAGTACTTC. This gives the protein CASSQRKSHRGETQYF.

This clonotype was seen ten or more times. This chain links TRBV6-2 or TRBV6-3 with TRBJ2-7; the D is unclear. CDR3 length equals 16 residues. Trimming left V 0 bases short and J 4 bases short, with 16 bases between. Germline-derived CDR1 and CDR2 are MNHEY and SVGEGT. CDR3 loop: CASSYSNPKGKYEQYF. Written as DNA, the CDR3 is TGTGCCAGCAGTTACTCGAACCCGAAGGGAAAATACGAGCAGTACTTC.

This clonotype was detected ten times or more. This chain uses TRBV2 with TRBJ1-1; D may be TRBD1 (6 bases). CDR1 is SNHLY and CDR2 is FYNNEI in the germline V gene. CDR3 length: 15 amino acids. Trimming removed 4 bases at V and 2 bases at J, with 14 bases between. The CDR3 sequence: CASSGSDRSNTEAFF. The CDR3 DNA is TGTGCCAGCAGTGGGTCAGACAGGTCCAACACTGAAGCTTTCTTT.

There are a few counts of this clonotype. The J gene is TRBJ2-3, the V gene TRBV6-2 or TRBV6-3; the match to TRBD1 covers 9 bases. This CDR3 region has 14 residues. Trimming at V came to 7 bases and at J to 5 bases, leaving 7 bases not matched to a gene. The germline gives CDR1 MNHEY, CDR2 SVGEGT. In DNA, the CDR3 is TGTGCCAGCAACGGACAGGGGATCGGAGATACGCAGTATTTT. Translation: CASNGQGIGDTQYF.

This clonotype was counted ten times or more. The chain links TRBV7-9 to TRBJ2-3, with D unclear. V was cut by 1 base and J by 4 bases, with 15 bases left in between. The CDR3 spans 16 residues. Germline V gene data show CDR1 as SEHNR and CDR2 as FQNEAQ (reference sequence). The CDR3 DNA reads as TGTGCCAGCAGCTTAGGAGTGACCGAGAACGCAGATACGCAGTATTTT. Its translation: CASSLGVTENADTQYF.

DNA for the CDR3: TGTGCCAGCAGCTCCAAGCGGGCAAACGAGCAGTACTTC. This codes for CASSSKRANEQYF. The chain recombines TRBV7-9 with TRBJ2-7; a possible D gene is TRBD2 (6 bases). The CDR3 length is 13 residues. Trimming removed 4 bases at V and 5 bases at J, with 12 bases between. From germline, CDR1 is SEHNR and CDR2 FQNEAQ (reference sequence).

This clonotype was seen a handful of times. The genes are TRBV9 and TRBJ2-3, with D possibly being TRBD2 (5 bases). From germline, CDR1 is SGDLS and CDR2 YYNGEE. The CDR3 consists of 14 residues. V lost 1 base and J 4 bases, leaving 10 bases between the germline ends. CDR3 sequence reads: CASSVRPGADTQYF. The CDR3 nucleotides are TGTGCCAGCAGCGTAAGACCCGGGGCAGATACGCAGTATTTT.

The chain employs TRBV20-1 and TRBJ2-7; tentative D call: TRBD2 (6 bases). Germline CDR1 reads DFQATT; CDR2 reads SNEGSKA (reference sequence). The CDR3 has 13 amino acids. V lost 2 bases to trimming and J lost 6 bases, with 14 bases between them. CDR3 in DNA: TGCAGTGCTAGATCCCCGACTAGAACCGAGCAGTACTTC. Its translation: CSARSPTRTEQYF.

In its sample, this clonotype was seen a few times. A much larger clone lies a single base off, so this may be a read error. The chain employs TRBV29-1 and TRBJ2-5, with a tentative D call TRBD2 (5 bases). The CDR3 is 14 residues long. Germline CDR1 and CDR2: SQVTM and ANQGSEA. The CDR3 nucleotides read TGCGGCGTTGAAGATTGGTCCGGGGAAGAGACCCAGTACTTC. It encodes CGVEDWSGEETQYF.

This clonotype was seen ten or more times. The V and J genes are TRBV20-1 and TRBJ2-7; 12 bases fit TRBD1. The CDR3 spans 15 residues. Looked up from germline, CDR1 is DFQATT and CDR2 is SNEGSKA (reference sequence). The trim removed 5 bases at V and 5 bases at J, leaving 10 bases unmatched. The CDR3: CSASLRGQGADEQYF. Here the CDR3 DNA reads TGCAGTGCTTCCCTACGGGGACAGGGGGCCGACGAGCAGTACTTC.

This clonotype was recorded at least ten times. The chain is built from TRBV12-3 or TRBV12-4 and TRBJ1-3, with D unclear. The CDR3 sequence is 12 residues long. V lost 7 bases and J 0 bases, leaving 4 bases between the germline ends. The CDR3 spells CASTNSGNTIYF. The CDR3 DNA follows: TGTGCCAGCACTAACTCTGGAAACACCATATATTTT.

There are a few counts of this clonotype. The V and J genes are TRBV3-1 and TRBJ2-7; the match to TRBD1 covers 11 bases. The V gene's germline CDR1 is LGHDT and CDR2 YNNKEL (reference sequence). The CDR3 spans 17 residues. J was trimmed by 3 bases and V by 2 bases; bases with no gene match: 9. As DNA, the CDR3 is TGTGCCAGCAGCCAACGAACCGCCGGGACAGGGGGCTACGAGCAGTACTTC. Translation gives CASSQRTAGTGGYEQYF.